Here is one T cell receptor (beta chain) with its context. Its antigen is currently unknown. Researchers took RNA transcripts and amplified TCR beta CDR3 regions from them. First-round RT-PCR employed HTBI primers, with a second-round multiplex PCR after it. TCRdb fed the multiplex PCR reads into MiXCR, producing one record per CDR3 protein. The sample holds 200,000 to 250,000 distinct CDR3 sequences, 40% to 50% seen once. The source of the sample is a study of Graves' ophthalmopathy and Graves' hyperthyroidism. Whole-study findings and limits: Ophthalmopathy progression was predicted with 70.59% sensitivity and approximately 72% specificity.

As diagnostic evidence, clinical symptoms, serum thyroxine, TRAb, thyroid ultrasound and orbital computed tomography were relied upon. 7.5 to 10 ml of fresh blood yielded the PBMCs by density gradient. CDR3 length: 16 residues. V dropped 5 bases and J dropped 0; count of bases not matched to a gene: 5. Germline CDR1 is SNHLY and CDR2 is FYNNEI. Sequenced sample: peripheral blood. The chain links TRBV2 to TRBJ2-2; 8 positions match TRBD2. This receptor was taken from an adult man with Graves' ophthalmopathy. CDR3 protein: CASSQSGSPNTGELFF. Written as DNA, the CDR3 is TGTGCCAGCAGTCAAAGCGGGAGCCCGAACACCGGGGAGCTGTTTTTT.